Presented here are 28 T cell receptor beta chains from one specimen sequenced in a study of blood T cell repertoires in COVID-19. Data came from immunoSEQ multiplex PCR; TCRdb stores just in-frame clones and leaves some out. The sample lists 200,000 to 250,000 clones; 80% to 90% were seen once. Sequenced sample: peripheral blood. Source of these receptors: a man older than 75 with acute or convalescent COVID-19.

This clone has more than one count but fewer than ten. The chain is built from TRBV15 and TRBJ1-2; D is unclear. The CDR3 sequence is 16 residues long. The germline V and J ends were trimmed by 0 bases and 4 bases, with 15 bases remaining between them. Germline CDR1 reads LNHNV; CDR2 reads YYDKDF (reference sequence). The CDR3: CATSRDLGGLGYGYTF. The CDR3 region has the DNA TGTGCCACCAGCAGAGATTTGGGAGGGCTGGGCTATGGCTACACCTTC.

The V gene is TRBV25-1, the J gene TRBJ2-1; 8 bases fit TRBD2. The ends lost 4 bases at V and 4 bases at J; junction bases unmatched: 9. Per the germline V gene, CDR1 is MGHDK and CDR2 is SYGVNS. CDR3 size: 16 residues. This CDR3 reads CASSGGGSRGYNEQFF. As DNA, the CDR3 is TGTGCCAGCAGTGGCGGGGGGAGTAGGGGTTACAATGAGCAGTTCTTC. The full variable domain, in which reference TRBV25-1 and TRBJ2-1 provide the parts outside the CDR3, is EADIYQTPRYLVIGTGKKITLECSQTMGHDKMYWYQQDPGMELHLIHYSYGVNSTEKGDLSSESTVSRIRTEHFPLTLESARPSHTSQYLCASSGGGSRGYNEQFFGPGTRLTVL.

The V call is TRBV5-1, the J call TRBJ2-5; D gene ambiguous. The length of the CDR3 is 15 residues. The germline V gene has CDR1 SGHRS and CDR2 YFSETQ. Trimming took 3 bases from V and 5 from J, leaving 17 bases between them. As DNA, the CDR3 is TGCGCCAGCAGCTCCAACGTAGGTACAGAGGAGACCCAGTACTTC. It codes for CASSSNVGTEETQYF.

V usage is TRBV28 and J usage is TRBJ1-2; D is uncertain. Germline lookup yields CDR1 MDHEN and CDR2 SYDVKM. Trimming pared 4 bases from V and 4 bases from J, leaving 16 bases between. The CDR3 loop spans 15 amino acids. The CDR3 reads CASSSYDTGGYGYTF. CDR3 sequence (DNA): TGTGCCAGCAGTTCGTATGATACGGGAGGCTATGGCTACACCTTC.

The V call is TRBV28, the J call TRBJ2-1; D remains ambiguous. The germline CDR1 and CDR2 sequences are MDHEN and SYDVKM. With 3 bases removed from V and 4 bases from J, the gap between germline ends came to 7 bases. CDR3 length equals 13 residues. The CDR3 DNA reads as TGTGCCAGCAGTTTTATTAGTTACAATGAGCAGTTCTTC. This translates into CASSFISYNEQFF. The whole variable domain, filled in from reference TRBV28 and TRBJ2-1, reads DVKVTQSSRYLVKRTGEKVFLECVQDMDHENMFWYRQDPGLGLRLIYFSYDVKMKEKGDIPEGYSVSREKKERFSLILESASTNQTSMYLCASSFISYNEQFFGPGTRLTVL.

V is TRBV19 and J is TRBJ2-4, with 9 bases identical to TRBD2. This CDR3 has 16 amino acids. The V and J ends lost 2 bases and 0 bases, in that order; junction bases with no gene match: 2. Germline CDR1 and CDR2: LNHDA and SQIVND (reference sequence). In DNA, the CDR3 is TGTGCCAGTAGTATATCAGCGGGAGGAGCCAAAAACATTCAGTACTTC. Protein: CASSISAGGAKNIQYF.

As concerns this clone: The sample holds other DNA sequences that translate to the same CDR3. The V and J genes are TRBV5-1 and TRBJ2-3; possibly TRBD2 for D (6 bases). Trimming took off 0 bases at V and 1 base at J, with 9 bases between the two ends. CDR1 SGHRS and CDR2 YFSETQ come from the germline V gene. The CDR3 extends over 15 amino acids. The CDR3 DNA is TGCGCCAGCAGCTTGGGGCGGGGACGCACAGATACGCAGTATTTT. Protein sequence: CASSLGRGRTDTQYF.

This clone was recorded only once. The V call is TRBV5-1, the J call TRBJ2-1; TRBD2 aligns across 14 bases. Trimming cost V 7 bases and J 6 bases; bases outside gene matches: 9. The CDR3 extends over 16 amino acids. CDR1 and CDR2 (germline): SGHRS, YFSETQ. The CDR3 coding sequence is TGCGCCAGCGATACCTTAGGACTAGCGGGAGGCAATGAGCAGTTCTTC. It translates to CASDTLGLAGGNEQFF.

This chain joins TRBV7-2 and TRBJ2-7; D is possibly TRBD2 (6 bases). Germline V gene sequence: CDR1 SGHTA, CDR2 FQGNSA. The germline V and J ends were trimmed by 3 bases and 0 bases, with 9 bases remaining between them. The CDR3 covers 14 residues. This CDR3 reads CASSLTGDSYEQYF. CDR3 DNA sequence: TGTGCCAGCAGCTTGACGGGGGACTCCTACGAGCAGTACTTC.

The V and J genes are TRBV25-1 and TRBJ1-2; tentatively, D is TRBD1 (5 bases). The CDR3 has 16 residues. Germline-derived CDR1 and CDR2 are MGHDK and SYGVNS. V lost 4 bases and J 0 bases, leaving 15 bases between the germline ends. CDR3: CASSAAGKQTNYGYTF. The CDR3 bases are TGTGCCAGCAGTGCGGCAGGGAAACAAACTAACTATGGCTACACCTTC.

The gene calls are TRBV9 and TRBJ2-2; 9 bases fit TRBD1. V trimming: 4 bases; J trimming: 8 bases; junction bases outside the gene matches: 9. The CDR3 is 15 residues long. CDR1 and CDR2 (germline): SGDLS, YYNGEE. In DNA, the CDR3 is TGTGCCAGCAGCACCCGGGACAGGGCGTCAGGGGAGCTGTTTTTT. It translates to CASSTRDRASGELFF.

The V gene is TRBV3-1 (or the pseudogene TRBV3-2), the J gene TRBJ2-1, with 8 bases aligning to TRBD1. There are 19 residues in the CDR3. V shed 2 bases and J 9 bases; nucleotides not matched to a gene: 21. CDR1 is LGHDT and CDR2 is YNNKEL in the germline V gene (reference sequence). For the CDR3, the DNA is TGTGCCAGCAGCCAATGGTTTGCAACAGGGGGGCGCAAGAATGGTGAGCAGTTCTTC. It yields the protein CASSQWFATGGRKNGEQFF.

The chain couples TRBV5-4 to TRBJ2-1; 9 bases match TRBD2. J gave up 7 bases and V 4 bases, and 9 bases lay outside the gene matches. The CDR3 totals 15 residues. Germline CDR1 is SGHNT and CDR2 is YYREEE (reference sequence). The CDR3 DNA follows: TGTGCCAGCAGCCCTAGCGGGGTGGGTTATAATGAGCAGTTCTTC. Protein product: CASSPSGVGYNEQFF.

This chain joins TRBV7-3 and TRBJ2-3, with 9 bases aligning to TRBD2. The CDR3 sequence is 14 residues long. CDR1 SGHTA and CDR2 FQGTGA come from the germline V gene. Trimming removed 1 base from V and 4 bases from J; junction bases left unmatched: 0. The CDR3 is CASSLSGGADTQYF. CDR3 sequence (DNA): TGTGCCAGCAGCTTAAGCGGGGGGGCAGATACGCAGTATTTT.

The chain joins TRBV6-6 to TRBJ2-7; a weak D match, TRBD2 (5 bases). The CDR3 has 12 amino acids. V lost 10 bases to trimming and J lost 2 bases, with 12 bases between them. Germline CDR1 is MNHNY and CDR2 is SVGAGI (reference sequence). The CDR3 spells CATHDYAYEQYF. The CDR3 DNA reads TGTGCCACCCATGACTACGCCTACGAGCAGTACTTC.

Only a few counts were recorded for this clone. The genes are TRBV27 and TRBJ1-2; D is unclear. The germline CDR1 and CDR2 sequences are MNHEY and SMNVEV (reference sequence). Trimming removed 1 base at V and 4 bases at J, with 13 bases between. The CDR3 loop spans 15 amino acids. CDR3 nucleotides: TGTGCCAGCAGTTTATTGTCAGGACTCCGCTATGGCTACACCTTC. It specifies CASSLLSGLRYGYTF.

The chain links TRBV18 to TRBJ1-1; 9 nucleotides align to TRBD1. Germline CDR1 is KGHSH and CDR2 is LQKENI. V was clipped by 0 bases and J by 4 bases; unmatched bases: 6. There are 16 residues in the CDR3. Here the CDR3 reads CASSPPGTGPGTEAFF. The CDR3 bases are TGTGCCAGCTCACCACCGGGGACAGGGCCTGGCACTGAAGCTTTCTTT.

The chain couples TRBV5-1 to TRBJ1-5, with unresolved D. Germline V lookup: CDR1 SGHRS, CDR2 YFSETQ. Trimming shortened V by 0 bases and J by 5 bases, and 12 bases separated the two germline ends. CDR3 length: 15 residues. The CDR3 reads CASSLVGSRDQPQHF. In DNA form, the CDR3 reads TGCGCCAGCAGCTTGGTGGGCAGCCGAGATCAGCCCCAGCATTTT.

The chain uses TRBV19 and TRBJ1-2, with TRBD1 matching over 7 bases. This CDR3 is built from 14 residues. V lost 5 bases to trimming and J lost 5 bases; unmatched junction nucleotides: 8. The V gene's germline CDR1 is LNHDA and CDR2 SQIVND (reference sequence). The CDR3 here is CASSPDRAWYGYTF. The CDR3 DNA follows: TGTGCCAGTAGTCCTGACAGGGCTTGGTATGGCTACACCTTC.

This chain uses TRBV5-1 with TRBJ1-1; D perhaps matches TRBD1 (5 bases). The V and J ends lost 5 bases and 4 bases respectively, with 15 bases between them. The length of the CDR3 is 14 residues. Germline CDR1 is SGHRS and CDR2 is YFSETQ. The CDR3 region is CASRETGRGTEAFF. DNA of the CDR3: TGCGCCAGCAGAGAAACAGGAAGAGGCACTGAAGCTTTCTTT.

V and J are TRBV7-2 and TRBJ2-1; 10 bases are shared with TRBD2. Germline CDR1 is SGHTA and CDR2 is FQGNSA. This CDR3 region has 16 residues. Unmatched junction bases numbered 13, after V lost 5 bases and J lost 9 bases. This chain's CDR3 is CASSRAEAGGPGEQFF. The CDR3 bases are TGTGCCAGCAGCCGGGCTGAAGCGGGAGGGCCGGGTGAGCAGTTCTTC.

The chain is built from TRBV7-9 and TRBJ2-1; D might be TRBD2 (6 bases). The CDR3 is 12 amino acids. The V end was cut by 1 base, the J end by 9 bases, with 7 bases between. The germline V gene encodes CDR1 SEHNR and CDR2 FQNEAQ (reference sequence). The CDR3 spells CASSLVGGEQFF. The CDR3 nucleotides are TGTGCCAGCAGCTTAGTCGGGGGTGAGCAGTTCTTC.

This clone appeared once. The rearrangement uses TRBV6-2 or TRBV6-3 and TRBJ1-2; a weak D match, TRBD1 (5 bases). The V gene lost 5 bases and the J gene lost 6 bases, with 13 bases spanning the gap. CDR3 size: 13 residues. The V gene's germline CDR1 is MNHEY and CDR2 SVGEGT. Written as DNA, the CDR3 is TGTGCCAGCAGTGATCTCAGGGTTCATGGCTACACCTTC. This codes for CASSDLRVHGYTF.

J is TRBJ1-4 and V is TRBV27; D not resolved. The CDR3 is made up of 14 amino acids. The germline V gene encodes CDR1 MNHEY and CDR2 SMNVEV (reference sequence). V lost 0 bases and J 4 bases, leaving 6 bases between the germline ends. The CDR3, as DNA: TGTGCCAGCAGTTTATCGGACTTTAATGAAAAACTGTTTTTT. It specifies CASSLSDFNEKLFF.

The chain recombines TRBV7-9 with TRBJ2-7, with TRBD1 identical over 10 bases. The junction had 9 bases not matched to a gene; V was cut back by 3 bases and J by 7 bases. The germline gives CDR1 SEHNR, CDR2 FQNEAQ (reference sequence). This CDR3 is 15 amino acids long. Written as DNA, the CDR3 is TGTGCCAGCAGCTTGGGACAGGGGAACACCTGGGAGCAGTACTTC. Its translation: CASSLGQGNTWEQYF. The full variable domain, with the rest looked up from reference TRBV7-9 and TRBJ2-7, is DTGVSQNPRHKITKRGQNVTFRCDPISEHNRLYWYRQTLGQGPEFLTYFQNEAQLEKSRLLSDRFSAERPKGSFSTLEIQRTEQGDSAMYLCASSLGQGNTWEQYFGPGTRLTVT.

This chain connects TRBV18 to TRBJ2-7; D is possibly TRBD1 (6 bases). The CDR3 is 15 residues long. Germline CDR1 and CDR2: KGHSH and LQKENI. The V end was cut by 3 bases, the J end by 2 bases, with 14 bases between. In DNA, the CDR3 is TGTGCCAGCTCACCGGCCCAGGGGAAGACCTACGAGCAGTACTTC. Amino acids: CASSPAQGKTYEQYF.

The genes are TRBV11-2 and TRBJ2-1; 10 nucleotides agree with TRBD2. V gave up 0 bases and J gave up 9 bases; unmatched junction bases: 8. CDR3 length: 16 amino acids. Germline V gene lookup returns CDR1 SGHAT and CDR2 FQNNGV. The CDR3 nucleotides are TGTGCCAGCAGCTTAGATGGGCTAGCGGGAGCAAGTGAGCAGTTCTTC. Translating it yields CASSLDGLAGASEQFF.

The chain couples TRBV5-4 to TRBJ2-1, with 13 bases matching TRBD2. CDR3 length equals 16 residues. Trimming removed 2 bases from V and 2 bases from J; junction bases left unmatched: 1. Per the germline V gene, CDR1 is SGHNT and CDR2 is YYREEE (reference sequence). DNA for the CDR3: TGTGCCAGCAGCTTCGGACTAGCGGGGGCCTACAATGAGCAGTTCTTC. Amino acids: CASSFGLAGAYNEQFF.